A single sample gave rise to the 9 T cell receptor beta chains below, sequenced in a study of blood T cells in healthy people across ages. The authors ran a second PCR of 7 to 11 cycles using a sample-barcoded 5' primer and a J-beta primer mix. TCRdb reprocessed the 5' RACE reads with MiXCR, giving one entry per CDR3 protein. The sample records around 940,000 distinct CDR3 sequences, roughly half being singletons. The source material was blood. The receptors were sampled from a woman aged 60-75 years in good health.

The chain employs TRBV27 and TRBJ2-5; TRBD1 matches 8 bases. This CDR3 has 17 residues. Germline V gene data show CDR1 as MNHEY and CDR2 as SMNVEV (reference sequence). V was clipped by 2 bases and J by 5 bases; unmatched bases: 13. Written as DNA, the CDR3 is TGTGCCAGCAGTTTAAGATTTCGACAGGGGCTCGAGGAGACCCAGTACTTC. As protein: CASSLRFRQGLEETQYF.

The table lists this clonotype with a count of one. The CDR3 protein is CASRPNPTVAIYGYTF. The CDR3 bases are TGTGCCAGCAGACCGAATCCCACCGTCGCGATCTATGGCTACACCTTC. This sequence joins TRBV28 and TRBJ1-2; D is undetermined. The CDR3 has 16 amino acids. V dropped 6 bases and J dropped 4 bases, with 21 bases sitting between them. Germline V gene lookup returns CDR1 MDHEN and CDR2 SYDVKM.

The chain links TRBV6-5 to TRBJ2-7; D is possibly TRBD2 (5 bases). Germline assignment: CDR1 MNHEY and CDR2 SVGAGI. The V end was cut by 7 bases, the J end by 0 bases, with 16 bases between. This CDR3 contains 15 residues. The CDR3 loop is CASTIASGSSYEQYF. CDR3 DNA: TGTGCCAGCACCATAGCCAGCGGAAGCTCCTACGAGCAGTACTTC.

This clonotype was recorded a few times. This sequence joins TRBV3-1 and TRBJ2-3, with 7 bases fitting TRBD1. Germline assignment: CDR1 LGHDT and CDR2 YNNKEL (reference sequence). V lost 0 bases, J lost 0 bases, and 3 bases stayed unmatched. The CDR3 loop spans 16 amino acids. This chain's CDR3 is CASSQDPGGSTDTQYF. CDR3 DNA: TGTGCCAGCAGCCAAGATCCAGGGGGTAGCACAGATACGCAGTATTTT.

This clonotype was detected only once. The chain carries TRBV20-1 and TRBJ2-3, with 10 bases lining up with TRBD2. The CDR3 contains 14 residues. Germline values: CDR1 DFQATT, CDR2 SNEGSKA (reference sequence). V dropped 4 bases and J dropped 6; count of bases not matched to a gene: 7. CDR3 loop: CSAIKREGSDTQYF. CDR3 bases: TGCAGTGCTATTAAGCGGGAGGGGTCGGATACGCAGTATTTT.

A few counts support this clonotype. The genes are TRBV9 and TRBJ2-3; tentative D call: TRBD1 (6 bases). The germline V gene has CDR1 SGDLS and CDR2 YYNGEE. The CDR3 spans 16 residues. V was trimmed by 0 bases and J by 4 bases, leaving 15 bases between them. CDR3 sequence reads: CASSVGRRGSSDTQYF. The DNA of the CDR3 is TGTGCCAGCAGCGTAGGCCGCAGGGGTTCTTCAGATACGCAGTATTTT.

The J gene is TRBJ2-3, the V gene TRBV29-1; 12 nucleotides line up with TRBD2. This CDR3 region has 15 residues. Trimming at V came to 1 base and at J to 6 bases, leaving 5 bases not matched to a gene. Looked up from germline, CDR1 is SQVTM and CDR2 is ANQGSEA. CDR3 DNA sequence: TGCAGCGTTGAAGCTAGCGGGAGGGCCGGTGATACGCAGTATTTT. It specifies CSVEASGRAGDTQYF.

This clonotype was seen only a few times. CDR3 protein: CAISEPGGTSYNEQFF. CDR3 sequence (DNA): TGTGCCATCAGTGAGCCAGGGGGAACCTCCTACAATGAGCAGTTCTTC. This sequence joins TRBV10-3 and TRBJ2-1, with 7 bases aligning to TRBD1. This CDR3 is 16 amino acids long. The junction had 4 bases not matched to a gene; V was cut back by 2 bases and J by 0 bases. Germline CDR1 and CDR2: ENHRY and SYGVKD.

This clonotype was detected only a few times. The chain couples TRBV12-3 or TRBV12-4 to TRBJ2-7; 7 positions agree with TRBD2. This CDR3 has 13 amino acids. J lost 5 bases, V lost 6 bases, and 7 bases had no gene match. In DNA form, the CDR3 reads TGTGCCAGCAGCGTACAGCGGGGTCACGAGCAGTACTTC. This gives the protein CASSVQRGHEQYF.